This TCR beta chain was recovered during a study of blood T cell repertoires in COVID-19 (TCRdb year 2020). As for the study more broadly: Samples from collaborators originated in the United States, Italy and Spain and spanned both the acute and convalescent phases of COVID-19. The prospective study material was composed of cDNA or gDNA derived from T cells, B-cell-depleted T cells, or PBMCs. Deeply sampled blood TCRbeta repertoires from subjects exposed to, actively infected with, or recovered from COVID-19 were included in the dataset. The repertoires were made available in a free public database intended to serve as a resource for research on the immune response to SARS-CoV-2. The samples were drawn from the first 160 participants of the ongoing ImmuneRACE study and from some 1,300 subjects provided by 6 global collaborators. The sample metadata nearly always contained a de-identified subject ID, COVID-19 status, age in years and sex. Where HLA class I and class II types were available, the types were taken from metadata supplied by the sample provider, not from assay-based typing. What the study reported, not specific to this receptor: The quantity of clinical and demographic metadata differed by source and by participant and was supplied without curation.

TCRbeta CDR3 regions were amplified from genomic DNA by means of the immunoSEQ Assay, a bias-controlled multiplex PCR. Processing in the source paper ran as follows. Nucleated cell counts per sample were estimated from amplification of reference gene primers within the assay. To quantify the absolute abundance of each unique TCRbeta CDR3 rearrangement, sequence reads were collapsed and filtered. For each sample, productive Simpson clonality was calculated by taking the square root of Simpson's diversity index across productive rearrangements. In TCRdb, the immuneACCESS table is reduced to in-frame sequences with V and J assigned. These tables do not hold every clone; where another copy was compared, an unresolved V gene accounts for under half, and the others remain unexplained. V and J calls and clone size follow that table, whereas D and trimming were derived from the DNA. The sample table contains over 200,000 clones; only one count was recorded for 90% of them. The top ten hold 2% to 3% of the sample.

In Seattle, one collaborating source enrolled patients while the infection was active and tracked those patients longitudinally over the course of disease. The collaborating institutions used their own protocols to collect whole blood in K2EDTA tubes. For TCRbeta analysis, collaborator samples were shipped as frozen whole blood, as isolated PBMCs, or as DNA extracted from either sample type. Counted from cysteine to phenylalanine, this CDR3 has 16 amino acids. Only the CDR3 DNA stays, 48 bases, in frame from base 1. The V end gives up 0 bases and the J end 5 bases, leaving 8 bases in the junction not matched to a gene. The germline V gene (reference sequence) yields LNHNV for CDR1 and YYDKDF for CDR2. Of note for this clone: Its antigen target is currently unknown. The record has no base qualities; no much larger clone is one base away.

Input material: peripheral blood. The TCR originated in a man aged 30 to 39 with COVID-19, enrolled during active disease. The rearranged chain carries TRBV15 and TRBJ2-7; 9 bases in between match TRBD2. The CDR3 region: CATSRDRAGGANEQYF. The nucleotides read TGTGCCACCAGCAGAGATAGGGCGGGAGGGGCCAACGAGCAGTACTTC.